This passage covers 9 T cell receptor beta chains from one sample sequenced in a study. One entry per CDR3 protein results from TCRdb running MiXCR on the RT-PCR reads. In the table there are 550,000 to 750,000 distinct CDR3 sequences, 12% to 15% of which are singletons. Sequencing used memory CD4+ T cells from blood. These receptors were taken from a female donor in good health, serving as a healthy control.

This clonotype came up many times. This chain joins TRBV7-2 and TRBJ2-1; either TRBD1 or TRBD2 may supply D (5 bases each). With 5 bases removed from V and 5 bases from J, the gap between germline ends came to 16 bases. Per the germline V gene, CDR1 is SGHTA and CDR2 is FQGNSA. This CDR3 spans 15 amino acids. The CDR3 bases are TGTGCCAGCAGCCCAACCTCCGGGACCCACAATGAGCAGTTCTTC. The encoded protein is CASSPTSGTHNEQFF.

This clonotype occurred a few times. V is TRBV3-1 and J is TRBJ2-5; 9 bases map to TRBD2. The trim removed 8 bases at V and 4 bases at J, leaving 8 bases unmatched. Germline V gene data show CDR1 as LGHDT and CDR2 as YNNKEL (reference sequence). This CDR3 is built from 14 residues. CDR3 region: CASALAGTRETQYF. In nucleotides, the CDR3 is TGTGCCAGCGCGCTAGCGGGAACAAGAGAGACCCAGTACTTC.

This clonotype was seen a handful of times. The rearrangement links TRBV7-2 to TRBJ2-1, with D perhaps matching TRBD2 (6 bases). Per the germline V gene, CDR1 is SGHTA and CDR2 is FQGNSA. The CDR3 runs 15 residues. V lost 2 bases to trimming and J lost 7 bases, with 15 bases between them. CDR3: CASSLTSSVANEQFF. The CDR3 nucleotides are TGTGCCAGCAGCTTAACGTCTAGCGTGGCTAATGAGCAGTTCTTC.

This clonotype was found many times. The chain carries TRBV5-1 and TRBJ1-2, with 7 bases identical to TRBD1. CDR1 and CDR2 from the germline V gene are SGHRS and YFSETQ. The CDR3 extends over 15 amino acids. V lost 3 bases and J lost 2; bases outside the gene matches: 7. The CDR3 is CASSSGDSVNYGYTF. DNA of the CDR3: TGCGCCAGCAGCTCGGGGGACAGCGTGAACTATGGCTACACCTTC.

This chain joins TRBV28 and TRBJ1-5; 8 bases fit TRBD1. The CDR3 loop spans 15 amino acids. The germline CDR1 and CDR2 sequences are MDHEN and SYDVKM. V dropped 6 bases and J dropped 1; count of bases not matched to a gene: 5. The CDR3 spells CASRNRQGSNQPQHF. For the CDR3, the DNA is TGTGCCAGCAGGAATAGACAGGGGAGCAATCAGCCCCAGCATTTT.

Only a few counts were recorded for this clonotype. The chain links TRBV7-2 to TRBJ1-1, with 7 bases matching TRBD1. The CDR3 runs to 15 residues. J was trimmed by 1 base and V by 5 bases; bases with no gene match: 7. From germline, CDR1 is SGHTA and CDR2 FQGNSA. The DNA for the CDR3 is TGTGCCAGCAGCCCCCAGGGGGAGTGGAACACTGAAGCTTTCTTT. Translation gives CASSPQGEWNTEAFF.

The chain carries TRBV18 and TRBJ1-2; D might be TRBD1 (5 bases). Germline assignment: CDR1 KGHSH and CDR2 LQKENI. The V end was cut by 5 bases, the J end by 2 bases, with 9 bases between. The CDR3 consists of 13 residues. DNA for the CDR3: TGTGCCAGCTCATCGGGGCAGAACTATGGCTACACCTTC. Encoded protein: CASSSGQNYGYTF.

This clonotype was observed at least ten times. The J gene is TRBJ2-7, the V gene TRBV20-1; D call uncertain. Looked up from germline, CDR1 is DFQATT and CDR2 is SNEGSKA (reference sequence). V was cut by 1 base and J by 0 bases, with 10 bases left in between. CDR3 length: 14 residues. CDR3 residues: CSARVSSSSYEQYF. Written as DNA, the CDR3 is TGCAGTGCTAGAGTAAGCTCCAGCTCCTACGAGCAGTACTTC.

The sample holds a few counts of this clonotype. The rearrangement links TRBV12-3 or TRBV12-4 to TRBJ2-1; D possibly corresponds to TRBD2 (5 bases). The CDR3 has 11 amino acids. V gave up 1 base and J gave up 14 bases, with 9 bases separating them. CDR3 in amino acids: CASSLETEEFF. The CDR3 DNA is TGTGCCAGCAGTTTAGAGACGGAGGAGTTCTTC.